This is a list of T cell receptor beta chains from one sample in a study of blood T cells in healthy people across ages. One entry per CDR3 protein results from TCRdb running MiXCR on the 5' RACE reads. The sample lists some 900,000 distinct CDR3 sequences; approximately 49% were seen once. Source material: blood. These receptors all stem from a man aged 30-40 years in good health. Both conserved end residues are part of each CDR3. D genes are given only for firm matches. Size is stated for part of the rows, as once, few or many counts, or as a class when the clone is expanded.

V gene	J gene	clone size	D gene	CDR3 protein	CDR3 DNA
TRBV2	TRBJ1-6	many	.	CASNEGSNSPLHF	TGTGCCAGCAATGAAGGATCGAATTCACCCCTCCACTTT
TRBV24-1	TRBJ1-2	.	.	CATSDEDSDEVYGYTF	TGTGCCACCAGTGATGAGGACAGTGATGAAGTCTATGGCTACACCTTC
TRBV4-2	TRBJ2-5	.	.	CASSYAVGVRETQYF	TGTGCCAGCAGCTACGCGGTGGGTGTTAGAGAGACCCAGTACTTC
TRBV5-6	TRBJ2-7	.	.	CASGQEFSYEQYF	TGTGCCAGCGGACAAGAATTCTCCTACGAGCAGTACTTC
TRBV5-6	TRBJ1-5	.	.	CASSLKGYNQPQHF	TGTGCCAGCAGCTTAAAAGGGTACAATCAGCCCCAGCATTTT
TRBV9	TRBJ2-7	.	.	CASSPGTPKEQYF	TGTGCCAGCAGCCCCGGGACCCCTAAAGAGCAGTACTTC
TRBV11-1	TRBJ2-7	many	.	CASSRQGHRDEQYF	TGTGCCAGCAGCAGGCAGGGACATCGCGACGAGCAGTACTTC
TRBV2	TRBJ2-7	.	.	CASKTAPSREQYF	TGTGCCAGCAAGACTGCCCCCTCCCGGGAGCAGTACTTC
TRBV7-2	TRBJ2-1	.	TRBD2	CASSLRLAVYNEQFF	TGTGCCAGCAGCTTACGACTAGCGGTTTACAATGAGCAGTTCTTC
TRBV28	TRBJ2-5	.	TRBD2	CASTNSGGNEQYF	TGTGCCAGTACTAATAGCGGGGGCAATGAGCAGTACTTC